This TCR beta chain originates from a study of cytomegalovirus exposure and HLA in healthy donors. Per the germline V gene, CDR1 is LGHNA and CDR2 is YNFKEQ. The length of the CDR3 is 13 residues. V lost 1 base to trimming and J lost 7 bases, with 10 bases between them. In the case of this clone: Its cognate antigen is unknown.

The study ran its PCR with 60 Vbeta and 13 Jbeta primers. Using immunoSEQ multiplex PCR, the repertoire was profiled, and TCRdb retains in-frame clones only, with some absent. Among approximately 160,000 clones listed, around 72% were seen once. General study points: As was reported, the classifier diagnosed cytomegalovirus status with high specificity and sensitivity. Accurate predictions that matched the HLA-A and HLA-B alleles of most subjects were reportedly made from TCR beta sequences. Earlier results showed most TCR beta V segments being productive about 87% or about 30% of the time. In a later analysis, specific HLA alleles were associated with about 18,000 TCR beta sequences at a 0.05 false discovery rate.

V is TRBV4-2 and J is TRBJ1-2; a possible D gene is TRBD1 (5 bases). The TCR originated in a man aged 45-65 years in good health and CMV-seronegative. Material: PBMCs. CDR3 coding DNA: TGTGCCAGCAGCCAAGCGGGGGAAGGTGGCTACACCTTC. It is translated as CASSQAGEGGYTF.